This note documents a single T cell receptor (beta chain) sequence. Which antigen it targets is not known. One base away there is no much larger clone; base qualities are not given. This entry comes from a study of blood T cell repertoires in COVID-19 (dated by TCRdb to 2018 to 2021). Background on the whole study: Samples from collaborators originated in the United States, Italy and Spain and spanned both the acute and convalescent phases of COVID-19. HLA class I and class II types, where available, came from metadata supplied by the sample provider rather than from assay-based typing. The dataset comprised deeply sampled blood TCRbeta repertoires from subjects exposed to, actively infected with, or recovered from COVID-19. A de-identified subject ID, COVID-19 status, age in years and sex were almost always included in the sample metadata. The material from the prospective study consisted of cDNA or gDNA derived from T cells, B-cell-depleted T cells, or PBMCs. Samples came from the ongoing ImmuneRACE study (first 160 participants) plus 1,254 subjects from 6 global collaborators. A freely available public database, intended as a resource for researchers studying the immune response to SARS-CoV-2, is where the repertoires were released. The paper's findings and limits, for the study overall: How much clinical and demographic metadata was included differed by source and by participant, and the metadata was provided uncurated.

Sequences SGHTA (CDR1) and FQGTGA (CDR2) are obtained from the germline V gene. The CDR3 numbers 14 residues from cysteine through phenylalanine. Only the CDR3 DNA is retained, 42 bases long and in frame from the first base. V and J lose 5 bases and 4 bases, and a span of 13 bases separates them. Enrolling through a virtual design, the prospective study's participants ranged in age from roughly 18 to 89 years and lived across 24 United States geographic areas. Cohort assignment in the prospective study relied on participant-reported clinical history from a screening survey and a study questionnaire. ImmuneRACE Cohort 3 recovered participants were defined by two consecutive negative NP/OP PCR tests, healthcare professional clearance, or symptom resolution. Mobile phlebotomists in the prospective study collected whole blood, serum and a nasopharyngeal or oropharyngeal swab from every participant. Additional blood draws and questionnaires over an approximately two-month period could optionally be provided by prospective study participants. Prospective study blood samples were shipped either frozen or at room temperature before DNA extraction.

TCRbeta CDR3 regions were amplified from genomic DNA by means of the immunoSEQ Assay, a bias-controlled multiplex PCR. The authors processed their data as follows. The number of nucleated cells in each sample was estimated from the amplification of reference gene primers within the assay. To quantify the absolute abundance of each unique TCRbeta CDR3 rearrangement, sequence reads were collapsed and filtered. For each sample, productive Simpson clonality was calculated as the square root of Simpson's diversity index across productive rearrangements. Here the immuneACCESS table is served through TCRdb, limited to in-frame sequences with V and J called. Missing clones are a known gap in these copies; in checked studies unresolved V genes cover under half, and the rest lacks a known reason. V and J calls and clone size follow that table, whereas D and trimming were derived from the DNA. In this sample the table shows approximately 300,000 clones, roughly 90% of which occur a single time. The ten biggest clones cover about a fifth of the sample.

The chain was built from TRBV7-3 and TRBJ2-3; D gene: possibly TRBD2, on 6 matching bases. Sequencing input: PBMCs or T cells enriched from blood (not recorded which). The source of this sequence is a woman under 40 who had recovered from COVID-19. The encoded CDR3 is CASSPQLAADTQYF. The nucleotides are TGTGCCAGCAGCCCTCAACTAGCCGCAGATACGCAGTATTTT.